A selection of T cell receptor beta chains follows, all from one sample in a study of regulatory T cells in long-lasting Graves disease. One entry per CDR3 protein, called by TCRdb with MiXCR from the multiplex PCR reads. The table shows about 400,000 distinct CDR3 sequences, with 20% occurring only once. Specimen: peripheral blood mononuclear cells (PBMCs), collected when the disease was refractory, from a patient treated with antithyroid drugs. The receptors here all came from a female donor with Graves disease. Both conserved end residues are part of each CDR3. The order of the fields is J gene, D gene, clone size, V gene, CDR3 DNA, CDR3 protein. D genes are given only for firm matches. Rows give clone size only sometimes, using once, few, many, or a class for an expanded clone.

J: TRBJ2-7
D: .
size: many
V: TRBV20-1
DNA: TGCAGTGCTCAACCCGGCCCCTACGAGCAGTACTTC
CDR3: CSAQPGPYEQYF

J: TRBJ1-2
D: TRBD1
size: few
V: TRBV10-1
DNA: TGCGCCAGCAACCGGGACAGTGGAAACTATGGCTACACCTTC
CDR3: CASNRDSGNYGYTF

J: TRBJ1-2
D: .
size: few
V: TRBV10-3
DNA: TGTGCCATCAGCTCGGACAGTAACTATGGCTACACCTTC
CDR3: CAISSDSNYGYTF

J: TRBJ2-7
D: .
size: many
V: TRBV12-3/TRBV12-4
DNA: TGTGCCAGCAGTTTGGGGGAGGTGAACGAGCAGTACTTC
CDR3: CASSLGEVNEQYF

J: TRBJ2-5
D: TRBD2
size: .
V: TRBV19
DNA: TGTGCCAGTAGTTTGACTAGCGGGAGAGAGACCCAGTACTTC
CDR3: CASSLTSGRETQYF

J: TRBJ2-7
D: TRBD2
size: few
V: TRBV7-2
DNA: TGTGCCAGCAGCTTGGCCCTAGCGGGAGGGCTCCCTATCCACGAGCAGTACTTC
CDR3: CASSLALAGGLPIHEQYF

J: TRBJ1-2
D: TRBD1
size: .
V: TRBV7-9
DNA: TGTGCCAGCAGCAAGGGGACCGGGACAGGGAGTGGCTACACCTTC
CDR3: CASSKGTGTGSGYTF

J: TRBJ2-7
D: TRBD2
size: .
V: TRBV7-9
DNA: TGTGCCAGCAGCCGCGGGACTAGCGGGATCCCCGAGCAGTACTTC
CDR3: CASSRGTSGIPEQYF

J: TRBJ2-7
D: TRBD1
size: .
V: TRBV5-1
DNA: TGCGCCAGCAGCGGCCGGACAGGCGATGACGACTACGAGCAGTACTTC
CDR3: CASSGRTGDDDYEQYF

J: TRBJ2-7
D: .
size: .
V: TRBV29-1
DNA: TGCAGCGTTGTTTTCGGGGGTCACGAGCAGTACTTC
CDR3: CSVVFGGHEQYF

J: TRBJ1-5
D: .
size: .
V: TRBV20-1
DNA: TGCAGTGCTAGAGAACATGGGCCGGGGACCAATCAGCCCCAGCATTTT
CDR3: CSAREHGPGTNQPQHF

J: TRBJ2-3
D: TRBD2
size: .
V: TRBV9
DNA: TGTGCCAGCAGCGTTTCTAGCGGGGGCACAGATACGCAGTATTTT
CDR3: CASSVSSGGTDTQYF

J: TRBJ1-1
D: TRBD1
size: .
V: TRBV12-3/TRBV12-4
DNA: TGTGCCAGCAGTTTAGTGGGACAGGGGACGGCTTTCTTT
CDR3: CASSLVGQGTAFF

J: TRBJ2-1
D: TRBD1
size: few
V: TRBV5-1
DNA: TGCGCCAGCAGCTTGGGGGGGACAGCGAACAATGAGCAGTTCTTC
CDR3: CASSLGGTANNEQFF

J: TRBJ2-7
D: .
size: many
V: TRBV28
DNA: TGTGCCAGCAGTTTGAGGGGGTGGGAGCAGTACTTC
CDR3: CASSLRGWEQYF

J: TRBJ1-1
D: .
size: few
V: TRBV19
DNA: TGTGCCAGTAGGGTCTCCGTCGGGACTGAAGCTTTCTTT
CDR3: CASRVSVGTEAFF

J: TRBJ2-5
D: TRBD2
size: many
V: TRBV6-1
DNA: TGTGCCAGCAGTGACGAGGCTAGCGGAGCCCGCAGGACCCAGTACTTC
CDR3: CASSDEASGARRTQYF

J: TRBJ2-5
D: .
size: many
V: TRBV14
DNA: TGTGCCAGCAGCCAAGGTTCAGCTCTGGGGACCCAGTACTTC
CDR3: CASSQGSALGTQYF

J: TRBJ1-2
D: .
size: few
V: TRBV29-1
DNA: TGCAGCGTTGAAGAAGAGGGTATAGAGAAGCTCTTC
CDR3: CSVEEEGIEKLF

J: TRBJ2-7
D: .
size: few
V: TRBV19
DNA: TGTGCCAGTAGTATGGCAGTCAGCTCCTACGAGCAGTACTTC
CDR3: CASSMAVSSYEQYF

J: TRBJ1-6
D: TRBD1
size: many
V: TRBV27
DNA: TGTGCCAGCAGTCCCTCGGGACAGCCTAATTCACCCCTCCACTTT
CDR3: CASSPSGQPNSPLHF

J: TRBJ1-2
D: .
size: many
V: TRBV30
DNA: TGTGCCTGGAGTCGGGGATGGCCCGGCTACACCTTC
CDR3: CAWSRGWPGYTF

J: TRBJ1-5
D: .
size: .
V: TRBV3-1
DNA: TGTGCCAGCAGCCAAGGAGCCGGTCTAGGTCAGCCCCAGCATTTT
CDR3: CASSQGAGLGQPQHF

J: TRBJ1-6
D: TRBD1
size: many
V: TRBV27
DNA: TGTGCCAGCAGTTACCGCCGGACCGGGACAGGGTATAATTCACCCCTCCACTTT
CDR3: CASSYRRTGTGYNSPLHF

J: TRBJ2-7
D: TRBD2
size: few
V: TRBV13
DNA: TGTGCCAGCAGCTTAGATCGGGGAGGGACCTACGAGCAGTACTTC
CDR3: CASSLDRGGTYEQYF